The clone carrying this TCR beta chain has a single count. Antigen: not known. The study ran its PCR with 60 Vbeta and 13 Jbeta primers. Only in-frame clones appear in the TCRdb table, and some are missing; sequencing was by immunoSEQ multiplex PCR. The table shows approximately 170,000 clones, with under 85% occurring only once. The data were obtained in a study of cytomegalovirus exposure and HLA in healthy donors. The overall study: When 350 to 500 donors were genotyped, approximately 80% of them were found to fall in the Caucasian-associated ancestry cluster.

There are 13 residues in the CDR3. V gave up 8 bases and J gave up 2 bases, with 13 bases separating them. Looked up from germline, CDR1 is MDHEN and CDR2 is SYDVKM. General observations from the study: When a later analysis compared HLA-associated TCR beta chains with equally common others, the HLA-associated chains turned out to be more clonally expanded and to have lower generation probabilities. Previous analysis showed most TCR beta V segments were productive about 90% or about 30% of the time.

The rearrangement joins TRBV28 to TRBJ2-7; D is possibly TRBD1 (5 bases). The sequence came from a woman aged 18-29 years in good health and CMV-seropositive. Sequencing used PBMCs. CDR3 residues: CASGKGITYEQYF. The CDR3 DNA follows: TGTGCCAGCGGCAAGGGGATCACCTACGAGCAGTACTTC.